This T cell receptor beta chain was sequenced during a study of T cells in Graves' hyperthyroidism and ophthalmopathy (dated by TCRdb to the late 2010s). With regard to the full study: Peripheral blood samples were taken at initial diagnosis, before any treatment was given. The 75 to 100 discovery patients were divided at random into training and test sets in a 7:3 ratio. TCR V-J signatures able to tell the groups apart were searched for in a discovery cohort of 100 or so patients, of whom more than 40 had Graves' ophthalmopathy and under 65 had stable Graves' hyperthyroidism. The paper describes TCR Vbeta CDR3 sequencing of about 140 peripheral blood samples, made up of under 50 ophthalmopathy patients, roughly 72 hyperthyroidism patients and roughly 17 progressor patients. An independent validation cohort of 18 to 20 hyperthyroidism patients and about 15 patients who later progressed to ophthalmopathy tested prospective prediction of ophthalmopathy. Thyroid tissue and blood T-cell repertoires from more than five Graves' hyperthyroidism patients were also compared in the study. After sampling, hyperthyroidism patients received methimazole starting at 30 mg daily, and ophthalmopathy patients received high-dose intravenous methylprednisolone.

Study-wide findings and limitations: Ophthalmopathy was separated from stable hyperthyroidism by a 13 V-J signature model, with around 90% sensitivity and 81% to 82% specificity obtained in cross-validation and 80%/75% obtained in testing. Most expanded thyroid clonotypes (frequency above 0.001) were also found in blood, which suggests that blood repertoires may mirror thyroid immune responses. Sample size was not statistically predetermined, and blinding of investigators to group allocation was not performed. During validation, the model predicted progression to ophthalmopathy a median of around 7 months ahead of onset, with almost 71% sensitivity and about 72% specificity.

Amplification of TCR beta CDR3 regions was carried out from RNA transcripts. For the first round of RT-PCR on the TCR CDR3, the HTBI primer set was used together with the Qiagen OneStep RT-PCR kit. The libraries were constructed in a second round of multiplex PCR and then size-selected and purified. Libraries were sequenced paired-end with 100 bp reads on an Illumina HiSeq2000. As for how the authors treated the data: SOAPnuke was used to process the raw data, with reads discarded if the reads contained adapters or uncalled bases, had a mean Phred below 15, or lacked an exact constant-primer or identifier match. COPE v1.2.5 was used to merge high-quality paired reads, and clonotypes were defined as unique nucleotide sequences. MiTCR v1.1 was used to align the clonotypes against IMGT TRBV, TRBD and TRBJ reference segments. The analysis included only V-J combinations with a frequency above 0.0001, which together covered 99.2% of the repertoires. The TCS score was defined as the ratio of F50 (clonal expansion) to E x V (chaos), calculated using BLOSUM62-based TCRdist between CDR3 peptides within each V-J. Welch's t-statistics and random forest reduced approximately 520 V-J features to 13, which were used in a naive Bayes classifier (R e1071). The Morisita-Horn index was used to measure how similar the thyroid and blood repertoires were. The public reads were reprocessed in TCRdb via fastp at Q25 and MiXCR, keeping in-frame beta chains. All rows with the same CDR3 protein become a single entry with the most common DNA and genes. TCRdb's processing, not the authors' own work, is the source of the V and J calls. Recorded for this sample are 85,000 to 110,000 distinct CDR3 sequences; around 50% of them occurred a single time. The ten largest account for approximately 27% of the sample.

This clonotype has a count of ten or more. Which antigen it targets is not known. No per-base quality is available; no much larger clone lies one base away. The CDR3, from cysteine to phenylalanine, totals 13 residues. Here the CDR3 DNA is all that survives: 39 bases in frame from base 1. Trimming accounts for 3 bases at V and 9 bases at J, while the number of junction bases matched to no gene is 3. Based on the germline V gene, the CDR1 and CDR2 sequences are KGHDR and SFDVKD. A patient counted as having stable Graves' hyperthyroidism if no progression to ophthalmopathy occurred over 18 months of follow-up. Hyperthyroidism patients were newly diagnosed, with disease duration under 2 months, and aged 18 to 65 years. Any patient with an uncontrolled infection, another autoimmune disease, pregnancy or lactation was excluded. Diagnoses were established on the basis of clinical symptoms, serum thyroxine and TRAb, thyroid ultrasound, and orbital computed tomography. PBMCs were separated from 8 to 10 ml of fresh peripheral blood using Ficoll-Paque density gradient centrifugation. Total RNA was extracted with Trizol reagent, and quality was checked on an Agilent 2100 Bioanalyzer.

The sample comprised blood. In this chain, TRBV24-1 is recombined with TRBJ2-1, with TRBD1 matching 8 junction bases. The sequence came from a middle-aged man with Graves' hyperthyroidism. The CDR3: CATSDLTGGEQFF. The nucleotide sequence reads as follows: TGTGCCACCAGTGATCTTACAGGGGGTGAGCAGTTCTTC.